These 29 T cell receptor beta chains were all obtained from the same sample, sequenced in a study of cytomegalovirus exposure and HLA in healthy donors. The PCR employed 60 Vbeta primers together with 13 Jbeta primers. Assay: immunoSEQ multiplex PCR; the TCRdb copy retains only in-frame clones and omits some. The sample records 150,000 to 200,000 clones, roughly 88% being singletons. The specimen sequenced was PBMCs. The receptors shown here come from a man aged 18 to 30 in good health and CMV-seropositive.

The rearrangement joins TRBV6-5 to TRBJ2-7; maybe TRBD2 (7 bases). V lost 6 bases to trimming and J lost 9 bases, with 18 bases between them. This CDR3 has 13 residues. The V gene's germline CDR1 is MNHEY and CDR2 SVGAGI. In nucleotides, the CDR3 is TGTGCCAGCAGCGAAGGGACGAGGGGGGGGCAGTACTTC. Translation gives CASSEGTRGGQYF.

This clone was seen only once. CDR3 nucleotides: TGTGCCAGTAGTCTTTTGTTAGCGGCGGGAACAGATACGCAGTATTTT. As protein: CASSLLLAAGTDTQYF. V gene TRBV19 combines with J gene TRBJ2-3, with D possibly matching TRBD2 (6 bases). CDR1 and CDR2 (germline): LNHDA, SQIVND (reference sequence). The V gene lost 5 bases and the J gene lost 3 bases, with 18 bases spanning the gap. The CDR3 is made up of 16 amino acids. Complete variable domain (other parts from reference TRBV19 and TRBJ2-3): DGGITQSPKYLFRKEGQNVTLSCEQNLNHDAMYWYRQDPGQGLRLIYYSQIVNDFQKGDIAEGYSVSREKKESFPLTVTSAQKNPTAFYLCASSLLLAAGTDTQYFGPGTRLTVL.

About this clone: A read error may produce the germline difference seen at one junction end. This rearrangement joins TRBV7-9 to TRBJ1-2; possible D gene TRBD1, 5 bases. The CDR3 sequence is 14 residues long. Germline CDR1 reads SEHNR; CDR2 reads FQNEAQ (reference sequence). CDR3 nucleotide sequence: TGTTCCAGCAGCTTGGCGGGGGTAAACTATGGCTACACCTTC. It specifies CSSSLAGVNYGYTF.

The gene calls are TRBV27 and TRBJ2-7; D possibly corresponds to TRBD2 (7 bases). V dropped 7 bases and J dropped 10 bases, with 20 bases sitting between them. The germline CDR1 and CDR2 sequences are MNHEY and SMNVEV (reference sequence). CDR3 length: 13 residues. CDR3 bases: TGTGCCAGCACGAGGCTGGGGGGGGCAATTCAGTACTTC. Translation gives CASTRLGGAIQYF.

The V gene is TRBV4-2, the J gene TRBJ1-6; no definite D call. Germline V gene sequence: CDR1 LGHNA, CDR2 YNFKEQ. V was shortened by 4 bases and J by 7 bases, with 14 bases between the two germline ends. CDR3 length: 15 residues. CDR3 residues: CASSPEKGGNSPLHF. The CDR3 DNA reads TGTGCCAGCAGCCCTGAAAAAGGAGGGAATTCACCCCTCCACTTT.

The chain has TRBV10-3 and TRBJ2-1; D might be TRBD2 (5 bases). Trimming pared 4 bases from V and 0 bases from J, leaving 10 bases between. The CDR3 loop spans 15 amino acids. The germline V gene encodes CDR1 ENHRY and CDR2 SYGVKD. The CDR3 spells CAISGGQASYNEQFF. The CDR3 coding sequence is TGTGCCATCAGTGGAGGGCAGGCCTCCTACAATGAGCAGTTCTTC.

The chain recombines TRBV27 with TRBJ2-3; a weak D match, TRBD1 (5 bases). The CDR3 totals 15 residues. CDR1 and CDR2 (germline): MNHEY, SMNVEV (reference sequence). V was pared by 1 base and J by 1 base, with 9 bases between. CDR3 loop: CASSLWGSGTDTQYF. Written as DNA, the CDR3 is TGTGCCAGCAGTTTATGGGGCAGCGGCACAGATACGCAGTATTTT.

This clone came up a few times. V and J are TRBV10-1 and TRBJ2-1; 12 bases align to TRBD2. The CDR3 has 15 residues. The germline V gene encodes CDR1 WNHNN and CDR2 SYGVQD (reference sequence). Unmatched junction bases numbered 4, after V lost 7 bases and J lost 3 bases. CDR3 bases: TGCGCCAGCATCGGACTAGCGGGGCTCTACAATGAGCAGTTCTTC. The encoded protein is CASIGLAGLYNEQFF.

The V gene is TRBV5-1, the J gene TRBJ1-4; D not resolved. Germline values: CDR1 SGHRS, CDR2 YFSETQ. V dropped 3 bases and J dropped 3 bases, with 12 bases sitting between them. The CDR3 is made up of 15 amino acids. In DNA, the CDR3 is TGCGCCAGCAGCTGGAGCACCGCGGCTAATGAAAAACTGTTTTTT. Translated: CASSWSTAANEKLFF.

The chain recombines TRBV12-5 with TRBJ2-1; 9 nucleotides match TRBD1. This CDR3 is 14 amino acids long. Germline assignment: CDR1 LGHNT and CDR2 FRNRAP. The ends lost 0 bases at V and 9 bases at J; junction bases unmatched: 3. The DNA for the CDR3 is TGTGCTAGTGGTTTGGTAACAGGGGGCGTTGAGCAGTTCTTC. It is translated as CASGLVTGGVEQFF.

The V gene is TRBV6-1, the J gene TRBJ1-1, with TRBD1 matching 8 bases. V dropped 7 bases and J dropped 0; count of bases not matched to a gene: 4. CDR1 MNHNS and CDR2 SASEGT come from the germline V gene. The CDR3 has 14 residues. The CDR3 DNA reads as TGTGCCAGCACTCGGGACAGGTTGAACACTGAAGCTTTCTTT. It codes for CASTRDRLNTEAFF.

The chain has TRBV19 and TRBJ2-7; D is perhaps TRBD1 (5 bases). Trimming took 5 bases from V and 1 from J, leaving 15 bases between them. Germline V gives CDR1 LNHDA, CDR2 SQIVND (reference sequence). The CDR3 has 15 amino acids. Here the CDR3 DNA reads TGTGCCAGTAGTTACGACAGAGCCAGATCCTACGAGCAGTACTTC. It is translated as CASSYDRARSYEQYF.

V and J are TRBV18 and TRBJ1-2, with TRBD1 matching over 7 bases. J was trimmed by 2 bases and V by 3 bases; bases with no gene match: 0. This CDR3 comprises 13 residues. CDR1 is KGHSH, CDR2 LQKENI, per germline. The CDR3 spells CASSPGQNYGYTF. The CDR3 bases are TGTGCCAGCTCACCGGGACAGAACTATGGCTACACCTTC.

The V and J genes are TRBV5-1 and TRBJ2-5, with 10 bases aligning to TRBD2. The V gene's germline CDR1 is SGHRS and CDR2 YFSETQ. Trimming cost V 9 bases and J 1 base; bases outside gene matches: 15. CDR3 length: 17 amino acids. CDR3 residues: CATRDLGLADIQETQYF. CDR3 DNA: TGCGCCACCAGAGACCTCGGACTAGCGGATATCCAAGAGACCCAGTACTTC.

The gene calls are TRBV5-1 and TRBJ2-2; 13 bases fit TRBD2. Trimming cost V 3 bases and J 1 base; bases outside gene matches: 9. Germline CDR1 SGHRS, CDR2 YFSETQ. The CDR3 consists of 19 residues. This chain's CDR3 is CASSSPRRLAGGNTGELFF. In DNA form, the CDR3 reads TGCGCCAGCAGCTCCCCTCGAAGACTAGCGGGGGGGAACACCGGGGAGCTGTTTTTT.

This chain uses TRBV11-2 with TRBJ2-4, with 8 bases fitting TRBD1. The germline gives CDR1 SGHAT, CDR2 FQNNGV. The trim removed 10 bases at V and 1 base at J, leaving 6 bases unmatched. CDR3 length: 14 residues. The CDR3 nucleotides are TGTGCCATCGGACAGGGACACGCCAAAAACATTCAGTACTTC. It translates to CAIGQGHAKNIQYF.

The CDR3 DNA sequence: TGTGCCAGCAGTGAATATCTTTCCGGGAACACTGAAGCTTTCTTT. Translated: CASSEYLSGNTEAFF. The chain uses TRBV25-1 and TRBJ1-1; no clear D. The CDR3 loop spans 15 amino acids. Per germline, CDR1 MGHDK and CDR2 SYGVNS. The ends were cut back, 0 bases at V and 1 base at J, with 9 bases in the middle.

The V call is TRBV6-1, the J call TRBJ2-2; D might be TRBD2 (6 bases). Germline V gene data show CDR1 as MNHNS and CDR2 as SASEGT. Trimming took off 3 bases at V and 1 base at J, with 9 bases between the two ends. CDR3 length: 15 amino acids. The CDR3, as DNA: TGTGCCAGCAGTGATGGGGGGTGGAACACCGGGGAGCTGTTTTTT. Translation: CASSDGGWNTGELFF.

The CDR3 sequence: CASSQDRLHFYGYTF. In DNA, the CDR3 is TGTGCCAGTAGTCAAGACAGGTTGCATTTCTATGGCTACACCTTC. The chain couples TRBV19 to TRBJ1-2, with a tentative D call TRBD1 (6 bases). V was cut by 5 bases and J by 4 bases, with 17 bases left in between. The CDR3 totals 15 residues. CDR1 is LNHDA and CDR2 is SQIVND in the germline V gene (reference sequence).

V and J are TRBV18 and TRBJ2-1; 10 bases are shared with TRBD2. The CDR3 runs to 16 residues. Germline values: CDR1 KGHSH, CDR2 LQKENI. The V gene end was trimmed by 5 bases and the J gene end by 2 bases; junction bases not matched to a gene: 6. CDR3 in DNA: TGTGCCAGCTCATCGACTAGCGGGCGCACCTACAATGAGCAGTTCTTC. Translated, it gives CASSSTSGRTYNEQFF.

The chain combines TRBV7-9 with TRBJ2-5; 8 bases are a match to TRBD2. V was clipped by 5 bases and J by 4 bases; unmatched bases: 9. The CDR3 sequence is 15 residues long. CDR1 and CDR2 from the germline V gene are SEHNR and FQNEAQ (reference sequence). CDR3 amino acids: CASSPTGGRGETQYF. CDR3 DNA sequence: TGTGCCAGCAGCCCCACGGGGGGGCGGGGAGAGACCCAGTACTTC.

This clone came up a few times. This chain links TRBV4-3 with TRBJ2-7; 9 nucleotides align to TRBD2. Germline CDR1 reads LGHNA; CDR2 reads YSLEER. J gave up 4 bases and V 1 base, and 5 bases lay outside the gene matches. The CDR3 is 15 residues long. This chain's CDR3 is CASSQAASGEYEQYF. Written as DNA, the CDR3 is TGCGCCAGCAGCCAAGCGGCTAGCGGGGAGTACGAGCAGTACTTC.

V usage is TRBV20-1 and J usage is TRBJ2-7; 9 bases line up with TRBD1. V was clipped by 5 bases and J by 7 bases; unmatched bases: 3. This CDR3 is 11 amino acids long. CDR1 and CDR2 from the germline V gene are DFQATT and SNEGSKA (reference sequence). The CDR3 bases are TGCAGTGCTGGGACAGGGTTGGAGCAGTACTTC. Translation: CSAGTGLEQYF.

V gene TRBV13 combines with J gene TRBJ2-7, with 11 bases that match TRBD1. CDR1 PRHDT and CDR2 FYEKMQ come from the germline V gene (reference sequence). The CDR3 runs to 15 residues. V gave up 5 bases and J gave up 3 bases; unmatched junction bases: 6. CDR3: CASSPGQGAFYEQYF. CDR3 DNA sequence: TGTGCCAGCAGCCCCGGACAGGGGGCGTTCTACGAGCAGTACTTC.

This chain links TRBV7-2 with TRBJ1-2, with 7 positions matching TRBD1. V was clipped by 0 bases and J by 5 bases; unmatched bases: 6. Germline V gene data show CDR1 as SGHTA and CDR2 as FQGNSA. The CDR3 covers 15 residues. CDR3 in amino acids: CASSLARDSHYGYTF. The CDR3 DNA reads as TGTGCCAGCAGCTTAGCCCGGGACAGCCATTATGGCTACACCTTC.

V usage is TRBV6-1 and J usage is TRBJ2-2; TRBD2 is a possible D gene (5 bases). The germline CDR1 and CDR2 sequences are MNHNS and SASEGT. V lost 1 base and J 6 bases, leaving 12 bases between the germline ends. This CDR3 has 15 residues. The CDR3 here is CASSEGVRGAGELFF. The CDR3 region has the DNA TGTGCCAGCAGTGAAGGTGTACGGGGAGCCGGGGAGCTGTTTTTT.

The V and J genes are TRBV5-1 and TRBJ1-2; 9 bases line up with TRBD1. The CDR3 length is 13 residues. CDR1 is SGHRS, CDR2 YFSETQ, per germline. V was clipped by 3 bases and J by 4 bases; unmatched bases: 1. Here the CDR3 reads CASSSGQGYGYTF. In DNA form, the CDR3 reads TGCGCCAGCAGCTCGGGACAGGGCTATGGCTACACCTTC. The whole variable domain, remainder taken from reference TRBV5-1 and TRBJ1-2, is KAGVTQTPRYLIKTRGQQVTLSCSPISGHRSVSWYQQTPGQGLQFLFEYFSETQRNKGNFPGRFSGRQFSNSRSEMNVSTLELGDSALYLCASSSGQGYGYTFGSGTRLTVV.

This clone has only one observation. This sequence joins TRBV9 and TRBJ1-4; 8 bases are shared with TRBD1. Germline assignment: CDR1 SGDLS and CDR2 YYNGEE. The CDR3 contains 14 residues. The J segment lost 7 bases and the V segment lost 4 bases, leaving 6 bases of the junction unmatched. For the CDR3, the DNA is TGTGCCAGCAGCCACGACAGGGGTGGTGAAAAACTGTTTTTT. It translates to CASSHDRGGEKLFF. The full variable domain, in which reference TRBV9 and TRBJ1-4 provide the parts outside the CDR3, is DSGVTQTPKHLITATGQRVTLRCSPRSGDLSVYWYQQSLDQGLQFLIQYYNGEERAKGNILERFSAQQFPDLHSELNLSSLELGDSALYFCASSHDRGGEKLFFGSGTQLSVL.

The chain has TRBV11-2 and TRBJ2-7; 7 bases are a match to TRBD1. V lost 1 base to trimming and J lost 6 bases; unmatched junction nucleotides: 6. Germline V gives CDR1 SGHAT, CDR2 FQNNGV. The CDR3 length is 14 residues. The CDR3 DNA follows: TGTGCCAGCAGCTTAGTTAGGGGGCGCCTCGAGCAGTACTTC. The encoded protein is CASSLVRGRLEQYF.